This T cell receptor (beta chain) was observed in a study of blood T cells in healthy people across ages. A second about 6 to 11 cycle PCR used barcoded and J-beta primers. TCRdb ran MiXCR on the 5' RACE reads and lists one entry per CDR3 protein. The sample lists some 1.5 million distinct CDR3 sequences, 28% seen once, with about 8% in the top ten. About this clonotype: Its antigen is as yet unknown. One end of the junction varies from germline; a read error may be responsible.

The CDR3 runs to 16 residues. The germline CDR1 and CDR2 sequences are MRHNA and SNTAGT. Findings and limits, study-wide: The long-lived group displayed more naive CD4+ cells, plus higher diversity, than the aged donors did. Estimates of total diversity, which came from one million sequenced T cells, were considered to be underestimates.

Each sample yielded at least 5.5 micrograms of PBMC total RNA. Sequences were obtained from blood. The receptor was derived from a woman in her twenties or thirties in good health. The gene calls are TRBV6-4 and TRBJ2-1; the D is unclear. DNA for the CDR3: TGTGCCAACAGTGACTGGGAAGGGCAGCTGGGGAATGAGCAGTTCTTC. Its translation: CANSDWEGQLGNEQFF.